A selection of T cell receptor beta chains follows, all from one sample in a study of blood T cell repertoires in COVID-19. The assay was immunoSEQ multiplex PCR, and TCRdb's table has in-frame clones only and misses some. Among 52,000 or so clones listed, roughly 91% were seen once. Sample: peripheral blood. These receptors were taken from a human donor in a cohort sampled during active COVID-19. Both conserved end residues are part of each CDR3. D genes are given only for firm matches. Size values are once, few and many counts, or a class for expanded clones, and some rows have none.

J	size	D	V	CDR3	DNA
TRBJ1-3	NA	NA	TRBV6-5	CASSPGGSGNTIYF	TGTGCCAGCAGTCCGGGGGGCTCTGGAAACACCATATATTTT
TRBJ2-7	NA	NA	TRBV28	CASSDTNSYEQYF	TGTGCCAGTTCGGACACCAACTCCTACGAGCAGTACTTC
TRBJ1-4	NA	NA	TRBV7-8	CASSFGVNEKLFF	TGTGCCAGCAGCTTCGGGGTTAATGAAAAACTGTTTTTT
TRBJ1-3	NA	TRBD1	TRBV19	CASSRGQRDSGNTIYF	TGTGCCAGTAGCAGGGGACAGAGAGACTCTGGAAACACCATATATTTT
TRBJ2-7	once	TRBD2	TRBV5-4	CASSTSLAAPYEQYF	TGTGCCAGCAGCACCTCACTAGCGGCACCTTACGAGCAGTACTTC
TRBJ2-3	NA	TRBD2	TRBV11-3	CASSRGTSGTSTDTQYF	TGTGCCAGCAGCCGAGGGACTAGCGGGACCAGCACAGATACGCAGTATTTT
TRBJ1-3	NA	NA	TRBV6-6	CASSPSGLSSSGNTIYF	TGTGCCAGCAGTCCCTCGGGACTCTCGAGCTCTGGAAACACCATATATTTT
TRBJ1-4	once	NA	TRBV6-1	CASSENTGGEEKLFF	TGTGCCAGCAGTGAAAACACTGGGGGGGAAGAAAAACTGTTTTTT
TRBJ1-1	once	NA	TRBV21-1	CASSVRRGVTEAFF	TGTGCCAGCAGCGTCCGCAGGGGGGTCACTGAAGCTTTCTTT
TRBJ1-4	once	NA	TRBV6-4	CASSDSETGQLFF	TGTGCCAGCAGTGACAGTGAGACAGGACAACTGTTTTTT
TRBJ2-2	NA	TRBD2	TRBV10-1	CASSESMCLAGGKRAGELFF	TGCGCCAGCAGTGAGTCTATGTGTCTAGCGGGAGGGAAACGGGCCGGGGAGCTGTTTTTT
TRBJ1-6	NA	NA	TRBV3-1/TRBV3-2	CASSQDSWGRNSPLHF	TGTGCCAGCAGCCAAGATTCCTGGGGGCGGAATTCACCCCTCCACTTT
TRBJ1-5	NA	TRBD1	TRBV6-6	CASSTDRGGQPQHF	TGTGCCAGCAGCACGGACAGGGGAGGTCAGCCCCAGCATTTT
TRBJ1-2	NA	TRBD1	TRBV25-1	CASSLPGGGYTF	TGTGCCAGCAGTCTTCCAGGGGGCGGCTACACCTTC
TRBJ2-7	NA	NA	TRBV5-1	CASSQTSRGREQYF	TGCGCCAGCAGCCAGACTAGCAGGGGACGAGAGCAGTACTTC
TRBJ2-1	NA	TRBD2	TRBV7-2	CASSLGGTSGSNEQFF	TGTGCCAGCAGCTTAGGTGGGACTAGCGGGAGCAATGAGCAGTTCTTC
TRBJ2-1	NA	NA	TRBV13	CASSRQSRANEQFF	TGTGCCAGCTCAAGACAGTCCAGAGCGAATGAGCAGTTCTTC
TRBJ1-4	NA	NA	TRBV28	CAISGPGEKSNEKLFF	TGTGCCATCTCCGGACCAGGGGAGAAGTCGAATGAAAAACTGTTTTTT
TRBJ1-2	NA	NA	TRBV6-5	CASSTIGTSPDGYTF	TGTGCCAGCAGTACGATTGGGACATCACCTGATGGCTACACCTTC
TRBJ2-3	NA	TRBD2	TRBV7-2	CASSLPTSRDTQYF	TGTGCCAGCAGCCTCCCGACTAGCCGAGATACGCAGTATTTT
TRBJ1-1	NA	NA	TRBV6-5	CASRGGTEAFF	TGTGCCAGCAGAGGGGGCACTGAAGCTTTCTTT
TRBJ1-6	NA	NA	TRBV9	CASSVDWAGDNSPLHF	TGTGCCAGCAGCGTAGACTGGGCCGGGGATAATTCACCCCTCCACTTT
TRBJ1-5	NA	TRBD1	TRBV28	CASSIGQGIGHF	TGTGCCAGCAGTATTGGACAGGGGATAGGGCATTTT
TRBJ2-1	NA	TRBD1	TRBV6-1	CASSEGQGAYNEQFF	TGTGCCAGCAGTGAGGGACAGGGGGCATACAATGAGCAGTTCTTC
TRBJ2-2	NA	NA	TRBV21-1	CASSKIPIIRSHLGELFF	TGTGCCAGCAGCAAAATCCCCATAATCAGGTCCCACCTAGGGGAGCTGTTTTTT
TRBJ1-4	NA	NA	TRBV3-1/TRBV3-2	CASSQGRRQLFF	TGTGCCAGCAGCCAAGGTCGGCGGCAACTGTTTTTT
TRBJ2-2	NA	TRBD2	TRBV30	CAWSFRLAVNTGELFF	TGTGCCTGGAGTTTTAGACTAGCGGTGAACACCGGGGAGCTGTTTTTT
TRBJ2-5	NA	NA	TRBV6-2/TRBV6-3	CASSYSSVLGTQYF	TGTGCCAGCAGTTACAGCTCCGTCCTAGGGACCCAGTACTTC
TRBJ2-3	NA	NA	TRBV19	CASKTPGVREGTQYF	TGTGCCAGTAAAACTCCAGGGGTGAGAGAGGGTACGCAGTATTTT
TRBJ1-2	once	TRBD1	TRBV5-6	CASSYQLTGQGFRHTF	TGTGCCAGCAGCTATCAGCTGACGGGACAGGGTTTTCGTCACACCTTC
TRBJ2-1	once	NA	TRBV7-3	CASSLSSVGEQFF	TGTGCCAGCAGCCTAAGCTCTGTCGGTGAGCAGTTCTTC